This TCR beta chain was observed in a study of cytomegalovirus exposure and HLA in healthy donors. Broader study findings: The investigators catalogued 150 to 200 TCR beta chains as cytomegalovirus-associated.

Germline CDR1 is SGDLS and CDR2 is YYNGEE. J lost 6 bases, V lost 1 base, and 9 bases had no gene match. This CDR3 is 17 amino acids long. Worth noting for this clone: Its antigen is currently unknown.

This PCR relied on a set of 60 Vbeta primers and 13 Jbeta primers. Measured with immunoSEQ multiplex PCR; TCRdb has only the in-frame clones, and not every one. The repertoire holds some 150,000 clones, with roughly four fifths as singletons. This sequence was found in a middle-aged man in good health and CMV-seronegative. The chain recombines TRBV9 with TRBJ2-2, with TRBD2 matching 10 bases. The sequenced sample was PBMCs. CDR3 in DNA: TGTGCCAGCAGCGTACGACCAGCGGGGGGGGATGCCGGGGAGCTGTTTTTT. It specifies CASSVRPAGGDAGELFF.